This T cell receptor (beta chain) is drawn from a study of blood T cell repertoires in COVID-19 (dated by TCRdb to about 2020). Regarding the study in general: The collaborator samples originated in the United States, Italy and Spain and spanned the acute and convalescent phases of COVID-19. The samples were drawn from the first 160 participants of the ongoing ImmuneRACE study and from 1,254 subjects provided by 6 global collaborators. The prospective study material was composed of cDNA or gDNA derived from T cells, B-cell-depleted T cells, or PBMCs. Where available, HLA class I and class II types were taken from metadata supplied by the sample provider and were not determined by assay-based typing. The repertoires were released in a freely available public database intended as a resource for research on the immune response to SARS-CoV-2. Nearly every sample came with metadata listing a de-identified subject ID, COVID-19 status, age in years and sex. Deeply sampled blood TCRbeta repertoires from subjects exposed to, actively infected with, or recovered from COVID-19 were included in the dataset. General findings and caveats noted by the study authors: How much clinical and demographic metadata was included differed by source and by participant, and the metadata was provided uncurated.

Participants in the prospective study were aged about 18 to 90 years, lived in 24 United States geographic areas, and enrolled through a virtual design. To assign participants to cohorts, the prospective study relied on clinical history that participants themselves reported in a screening survey and a study questionnaire. Recovered participants in ImmuneRACE Cohort 3 were defined by two consecutive negative NP/OP PCR tests, clearance by a healthcare professional, or resolution of symptoms. Each participant in the prospective study had whole blood, serum and a nasopharyngeal or oropharyngeal swab collected by mobile phlebotomists. Prospective study participants could optionally give additional blood draws and questionnaires over a roughly 2-month period. Prospective study blood samples were shipped either frozen or at room temperature before DNA extraction. TCRbeta CDR3 regions were amplified from genomic DNA by means of the immunoSEQ Assay, a bias-controlled multiplex PCR. In the original analysis: The number of nucleated cells in each sample was estimated by amplification of reference gene primers within the assay. Sequence reads were collapsed and filtered to measure the absolute abundance of every unique TCRbeta CDR3 rearrangement. For each sample, productive Simpson clonality was calculated as the square root of Simpson's diversity index over productive rearrangements. Not all clones reach the TCRdb copy of this immuneACCESS table, which keeps in-frame sequences only. Checked studies attribute under half of the gap to unresolved V genes and leave the rest unexplained. That table is the source of V, J and clone size, and D and trimming were worked out from the DNA. The sample table shows about 220,000 clones, and over 65% are seen once. Together, the top ten hold about 3.3% of the sample.

The junction shows trimming of 4 bases on V and 4 bases on J, plus 20 bases between the germline ends. The CDR3, from cysteine to phenylalanine, totals 16 residues. Solely the CDR3 DNA is kept, with 48 bases framed from the first base. Sequences LGHNA (CDR1) and YSLEER (CDR2) are obtained from the germline V gene. This clone came up a few times. What antigen it recognizes has not been identified. Within one base of it there is no much larger clone, and no base qualities were kept. The source of this sequence is a woman aged 55-70 years who had recovered from COVID-19. The sequence joins TRBV4-3 to TRBJ2-7; a weak D assignment points to TRBD2 (6 bases agree). The specimen was PBMCs or T cells enriched from blood (not recorded which). The DNA reads TGCGCCAGCAGCCCGGGTCGGGGGACCCACCGTTACGAGCAGTACTTC. It translates as CASSPGRGTHRYEQYF.